A selection of T cell receptor beta chains follows, all from one sample in a study of T cell changes during pregnancy in multiple sclerosis. The repertoire was sequenced with immunoSEQ multiplex PCR; TCRdb's copy has only in-frame clones and lacks some. The sample lists nearly 110,000 clones; roughly 90% were seen once. Source: peripheral blood, taken after pregnancy. These receptors all come from a female donor with multiple sclerosis, enrolled in a pregnancy study. CDR3s include the opening cysteine and the closing phenylalanine or tryptophan. The order of the fields is clone size, V gene, J gene, D gene, CDR3 protein, CDR3 DNA. D genes are given only for firm matches. Clone size is given for some rows only: seen once, a few or many times, or a class if the clone is expanded.

clone_size: .
v_call: TRBV6-5
j_call: TRBJ2-4
d_call: TRBD1
cdr3_aa: CASTDTGGRNIQYF
cdr3_nt: TGTGCCAGCACCGATACAGGGGGCAGAAACATTCAGTACTTC

clone_size: .
v_call: TRBV5-1
j_call: TRBJ2-1
d_call: TRBD1
cdr3_aa: CASSLRAGGNEQFF
cdr3_nt: TGCGCCAGCAGCTTGCGGGCAGGGGGCAATGAGCAGTTCTTC

clone_size: .
v_call: TRBV7-3
j_call: TRBJ2-3
d_call: TRBD2
cdr3_aa: CASSLLGLAGGLTDTQYF
cdr3_nt: TGTGCCAGCAGCTTACTCGGGTTAGCGGGAGGACTCACAGATACGCAGTATTTT

clone_size: .
v_call: TRBV19
j_call: TRBJ2-1
d_call: TRBD2
cdr3_aa: CASSIGGLAGVNEQFF
cdr3_nt: TGTGCCAGTAGTATAGGGGGGCTAGCGGGAGTAAATGAGCAGTTCTTC

clone_size: once
v_call: TRBV6-1
j_call: TRBJ2-3
d_call: .
cdr3_aa: CASMVRPGHTDTQYF
cdr3_nt: TGTGCCAGCATGGTCCGGCCAGGGCACACAGATACGCAGTATTTT

clone_size: .
v_call: TRBV30
j_call: TRBJ1-2
d_call: .
cdr3_aa: CAWSADTYGYTF
cdr3_nt: TGTGCCTGGAGTGCGGACACTTATGGCTACACCTTC

clone_size: .
v_call: TRBV29-1
j_call: TRBJ2-1
d_call: .
cdr3_aa: CSVVREGSYNEQFF
cdr3_nt: TGCAGCGTTGTTCGTGAGGGCTCCTACAATGAGCAGTTCTTC

clone_size: .
v_call: TRBV7-8
j_call: TRBJ2-7
d_call: .
cdr3_aa: CASSLVVGGSYEQYF
cdr3_nt: TGTGCCAGCAGCCTGGTGGTGGGGGGCTCCTACGAGCAGTACTTC

clone_size: .
v_call: TRBV28
j_call: TRBJ1-2
d_call: .
cdr3_aa: CASRAAAGVYGYTF
cdr3_nt: TGTGCCAGCAGAGCCGCCGCGGGTGTCTATGGCTACACCTTC

clone_size: .
v_call: TRBV7-8
j_call: TRBJ2-2
d_call: TRBD2
cdr3_aa: CASSLGTSGTGELFF
cdr3_nt: TGTGCCAGCAGCTTAGGGACTAGTGGTACCGGGGAGCTGTTTTTT

clone_size: .
v_call: TRBV6-5
j_call: TRBJ1-2
d_call: .
cdr3_aa: CASSYALPGESYGYTF
cdr3_nt: TGTGCCAGCAGTTACGCCCTTCCGGGGGAATCCTATGGCTACACCTTC

clone_size: .
v_call: TRBV29-1
j_call: TRBJ2-7
d_call: TRBD2
cdr3_aa: CSVWTSVDEQYF
cdr3_nt: TGCAGCGTTTGGACTAGCGTCGACGAGCAGTACTTC

clone_size: .
v_call: TRBV6-5
j_call: TRBJ2-5
d_call: TRBD2
cdr3_aa: CASSYLSGREETQYF
cdr3_nt: TGTGCCAGCAGTTATCTGAGCGGGAGGGAGGAGACCCAGTACTTC

clone_size: .
v_call: TRBV9
j_call: TRBJ1-1
d_call: .
cdr3_aa: CASSVPGTSGGTLNTEAFF
cdr3_nt: TGTGCCAGCAGCGTCCCTGGGACGTCTGGGGGGACCTTGAACACTGAAGCTTTCTTT

clone_size: .
v_call: TRBV7-3
j_call: TRBJ2-1
d_call: TRBD2
cdr3_aa: CASSLNGWLAGGNEQFF
cdr3_nt: TGTGCCAGCAGCTTAAACGGTTGGCTAGCGGGGGGGAATGAGCAGTTCTTC

clone_size: once
v_call: TRBV28
j_call: TRBJ2-1
d_call: .
cdr3_aa: CASSLGQSSYNEQFF
cdr3_nt: TGTGCCAGCAGTTTAGGGCAGAGCTCCTACAATGAGCAGTTCTTC

clone_size: .
v_call: TRBV7-3
j_call: TRBJ2-5
d_call: .
cdr3_aa: CASSLTGQASQETQYF
cdr3_nt: TGTGCCAGCAGCTTAACGGGGCAGGCCTCTCAAGAGACCCAGTACTTC

clone_size: .
v_call: TRBV19
j_call: TRBJ2-7
d_call: TRBD1
cdr3_aa: CASSIPGQYYEQYF
cdr3_nt: TGTGCCAGTAGTATCCCGGGACAGTACTACGAGCAGTACTTC

clone_size: .
v_call: TRBV30
j_call: TRBJ2-2
d_call: TRBD2
cdr3_aa: CAWAQTSITGELFF
cdr3_nt: TGTGCCTGGGCTCAGACTAGCATCACCGGGGAGCTGTTTTTT

clone_size: .
v_call: TRBV5-6
j_call: TRBJ1-5
d_call: .
cdr3_aa: CASSLWQASNQPQHF
cdr3_nt: TGTGCCAGCAGCTTATGGCAGGCTAGCAATCAGCCCCAGCATTTT

clone_size: .
v_call: TRBV6-5
j_call: TRBJ2-1
d_call: TRBD2
cdr3_aa: CASSQLAGLNEQFF
cdr3_nt: TGTGCCAGCAGTCAACTAGCGGGCCTCAATGAGCAGTTCTTC

clone_size: .
v_call: TRBV19
j_call: TRBJ1-4
d_call: .
cdr3_aa: CASRGLGGEKLFF
cdr3_nt: TGTGCCAGTAGGGGACTCGGGGGTGAAAAACTGTTTTTT

clone_size: .
v_call: TRBV2
j_call: TRBJ2-7
d_call: .
cdr3_aa: CASSESQLHEQYF
cdr3_nt: TGTGCCAGCAGTGAGTCACAGTTGCACGAGCAGTACTTC

clone_size: .
v_call: TRBV6-1
j_call: TRBJ1-1
d_call: .
cdr3_aa: CASRESLNTEAFF
cdr3_nt: TGTGCCAGCAGAGAATCGTTGAACACTGAAGCTTTCTTT

clone_size: .
v_call: TRBV5-1
j_call: TRBJ1-1
d_call: TRBD1
cdr3_aa: CASSAGQGEAFF
cdr3_nt: TGCGCCAGCAGCGCCGGACAGGGTGAAGCTTTCTTT

clone_size: .
v_call: TRBV5-1
j_call: TRBJ2-7
d_call: TRBD2
cdr3_aa: CASSFGLAGGYEQYF
cdr3_nt: TGCGCCAGCAGCTTCGGACTAGCGGGGGGTTACGAGCAGTACTTC

clone_size: .
v_call: TRBV30
j_call: TRBJ1-1
d_call: .
cdr3_aa: CAWSVKKVGASGYTEAFF
cdr3_nt: TGTGCCTGGAGTGTAAAGAAGGTGGGAGCTTCGGGATACACTGAAGCTTTCTTT

clone_size: once
v_call: TRBV9
j_call: TRBJ2-3
d_call: .
cdr3_aa: CASSVSGTDTQYF
cdr3_nt: TGTGCCAGCAGCGTCTCGGGCACAGATACGCAGTATTTT

clone_size: .
v_call: TRBV5-1
j_call: TRBJ2-7
d_call: TRBD2
cdr3_aa: CASSPGGSSSYEQYF
cdr3_nt: TGCGCCAGCAGCCCGGGGGGGTCGAGCTCCTACGAGCAGTACTTC